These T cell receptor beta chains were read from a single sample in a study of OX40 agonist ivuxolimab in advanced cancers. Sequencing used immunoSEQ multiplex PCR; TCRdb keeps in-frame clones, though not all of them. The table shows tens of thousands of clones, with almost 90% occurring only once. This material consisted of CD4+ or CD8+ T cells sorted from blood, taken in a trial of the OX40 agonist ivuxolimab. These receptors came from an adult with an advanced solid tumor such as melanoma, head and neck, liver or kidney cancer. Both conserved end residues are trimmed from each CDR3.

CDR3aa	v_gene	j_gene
ASRLAGNYGYT	TRBV12-2	TRBJ1-2
ASSQDLSASYNEQF	TRBV4-2	TRBJ2-1
ASSLLGLENTGELF	TRBV7-9	TRBJ2-2
ASSRSGTGSGANVLT	TRBV27	TRBJ2-6
ASSFGQGAQPQH	TRBV11-2	TRBJ1-5
ASSVGDGTRAF	TRBV9	TRBJ1-1
ASSLPGGGGYT	TRBV7-6	TRBJ1-2
ASSPPGQVPYNEQF	TRBV18	TRBJ2-1
ASSPTAGGPIEQF	TRBV11-2	TRBJ2-1
SVVTGGTEAF	TRBV29-1	TRBJ1-1
AISESSVGVSYEQY	TRBV10-3	TRBJ2-7
ASSLGYTEAF	TRBV6-6	TRBJ1-1
ASSLDPSGTYEQY	TRBV11-2	TRBJ2-7
ASSWGTGSYEQY	TRBV5-5	TRBJ2-7
ASSLVLGTNYGYT	TRBV7-2	TRBJ1-2
ASSKVGGRLTSMNTEAF	TRBV19	TRBJ1-1
ASLTGPNQPQH	TRBV2	TRBJ1-5
ASRLPGTMGKNTIY	TRBV19	TRBJ1-3
ASKHRDDYGYT	TRBV9	TRBJ1-2